This TCR beta chain was identified during a study of T cells in Graves' hyperthyroidism and ophthalmopathy. Study conclusions and caveats: Blood also held most thyroid clonotypes expanded beyond 0.001.

For this clonotype: Its antigen is undetermined.

The CDR3 spans 17 residues. CDR1 WNHNN and CDR2 SYGVQD come from the germline V gene (reference sequence). The V gene end was trimmed by 2 bases and the J gene end by 4 bases; junction bases not matched to a gene: 7. Amplification yielded TCR beta CDR3 regions, with RNA transcripts as the source. TCR CDR3 regions were first amplified by RT-PCR with HTBI primers. TCRdb used MiXCR to reprocess the multiplex PCR reads, holding one entry per CDR3 protein. This sample has approximately 480,000 distinct CDR3 sequences, with under 25% found just once. This chain connects TRBV10-1 to TRBJ2-7, with 14 bases lining up with TRBD2. This sequence was found in a man aged 18 to 30 with Graves' hyperthyroidism. Input material: blood. CDR3: CASSETGLAGGSYEQYF. The CDR3 DNA is TGCGCCAGCAGTGAGACTGGACTAGCGGGAGGATCATACGAGCAGTACTTC.